A single sample gave rise to the 18 T cell receptor beta chains below, sequenced in a study of shared clonotypes between healthy human individuals (dated by TCRdb to between 2020 and 2021). The receptor library was made with the immunoSEQ multiplex PCR assay. Entries here come from immuneACCESS through TCRdb and include only in-frame sequences with V and J called. Some clones fail to appear in such tables; in the studies checked, an unresolved V gene covers under half of the shortfall, and the cause of the remainder is unknown. The sample yields 2,500,000 or so clones; around nine tenths were counted once. Roughly 0.13% of the sample is held by the ten biggest clonotypes. Sequencing was done on a sample of naive CD4+ T cells sorted from blood. This specimen's cell subset or site label, per the study, means: CD45RA+ positively selected. The receptors shown here come from a man younger than 30 in good health.

The rearrangement uses TRBV5-5 and TRBJ1-5; tentatively, D is TRBD1 (6 bases). Germline V CDR1 and CDR2: SGHKS, YYEKEE (reference sequence). V was cut by 0 bases and J by 5 bases, with 9 bases left in between. This CDR3 is built from 14 residues. CDR3 protein: CASSLGRGDQPQHF. The CDR3 DNA follows: TGTGCCAGCAGCTTGGGCAGGGGAGATCAGCCCCAGCATTTT.

The CDR3 bases are TGCGCCAGCAGTCAGGTCCAGGGGCTAGATCAGCCCCAGCATTTT. Translating gives CASSQVQGLDQPQHF. The rearrangement joins TRBV23-1 to TRBJ1-5, with a weak D call TRBD1 (6 bases). TRBV23-1 is an open reading frame, and its role is uncertain. The V and J ends lost 3 bases and 5 bases respectively, with 14 bases between them. The CDR3 consists of 15 residues.

This chain joins TRBV2 and TRBJ2-7, with D unclear. V lost 1 base, J lost 1 base, and 8 bases lay in between. Germline assignment: CDR1 SNHLY and CDR2 FYNNEI. This CDR3 comprises 14 residues. CDR3 DNA sequence: TGTGCCAGCAGTGAAGAGTTGGGTTCCTACGAGCAGTACTTC. Its translation is CASSEELGSYEQYF.

The CDR3 DNA reads TGTGCCAGCAGCTTATCTCCCTCCACCGGGGAGCTGTTTTTT. Its protein product is CASSLSPSTGELFF. The chain recombines TRBV7-6 with TRBJ2-2; D gene ambiguous. CDR3 size: 14 residues. The germline gives CDR1 SGHVS, CDR2 FNYEAQ. V was pared by 2 bases and J by 4 bases, with 8 bases between.

The chain carries TRBV19 and TRBJ1-4; TRBD1 agrees at 9 bases. This CDR3 comprises 14 residues. Trimming removed 7 bases from V and 8 bases from J; junction bases left unmatched: 8. The germline CDR1 and CDR2 sequences are LNHDA and SQIVND (reference sequence). CDR3 protein: CASKTGGWGEKLFF. The DNA of the CDR3 is TGTGCCAGTAAAACAGGGGGCTGGGGGGAAAAACTGTTTTTT.

V and J are TRBV5-6 and TRBJ1-4; 8 bases map to TRBD1. Unmatched junction bases numbered 3, after V lost 0 bases and J lost 5 bases. Germline CDR1 reads SGHDT; CDR2 reads YYEEEE. The length of the CDR3 is 15 residues. The chain's CDR3 is CASSLGTGKNEKLFF. The CDR3 DNA reads TGTGCCAGCAGCTTGGGGACAGGGAAGAATGAAAAACTGTTTTTT.

The chain combines TRBV5-1 with TRBJ1-1; no clear D. Looked up from germline, CDR1 is SGHRS and CDR2 is YFSETQ. The CDR3 contains 14 residues. Trimming pared 0 bases from V and 4 bases from J, leaving 10 bases between. CDR3 nucleotides: TGCGCCAGCAGCTTGGAAATTGAAAGCACTGAAGCTTTCTTT. Amino acid sequence: CASSLEIESTEAFF.

The chain is built from TRBV30 and TRBJ2-5, with 8 positions matching TRBD2. The ends lost 3 bases at V and 4 bases at J; junction bases unmatched: 7. Germline CDR1 is GTSNPN and CDR2 is SVGIG (reference sequence). The CDR3 loop spans 14 amino acids. The DNA for the CDR3 is TGTGCCTGGAGGACGGGGGGGTGGAGAGAGACCCAGTACTTC. This encodes CAWRTGGWRETQYF.

The V and J genes are TRBV4-2 and TRBJ2-3, with TRBD2 matching 8 bases. The CDR3 spans 15 residues. J lost 1 base, V lost 2 bases, and 2 bases had no gene match. CDR1 is LGHNA, CDR2 YNFKEQ, per germline. Here the CDR3 reads CASSQSGGGTDTQYF. The DNA of the CDR3 is TGTGCCAGCAGCCAATCGGGGGGGGGCACAGATACGCAGTATTTT.

This clone has only one observation. This sequence joins TRBV10-1 and TRBJ2-7, with 14 bases identical to TRBD2. Germline V gene data show CDR1 as WNHNN and CDR2 as SYGVQD (reference sequence). The CDR3 runs to 18 residues. The ends lost 7 bases at V and 4 bases at J; junction bases unmatched: 15. The CDR3 is CASTEGTSGRLFVYEQYF. The CDR3 coding sequence is TGCGCCAGCACTGAAGGGACTAGCGGGAGATTATTTGTGTACGAGCAGTACTTC.

This chain uses TRBV6-5 with TRBJ2-3; 8 bases fit TRBD2. V was pared by 6 bases and J by 0 bases, with 2 bases of the junction left unmatched. The CDR3 covers 14 residues. Germline assignment: CDR1 MNHEY and CDR2 SVGAGI. CDR3: CASRTSGSTDTQYF. The CDR3 DNA reads TGTGCCAGCAGAACTAGCGGAAGCACAGATACGCAGTATTTT.

Concerning this clone: Other DNA sequences in the sample encode the same CDR3. This chain joins TRBV5-1 and TRBJ1-3; D not resolved. The CDR3 runs 15 residues. CDR1 is SGHRS, CDR2 YFSETQ, per germline. V lost 0 bases, J lost 3 bases, and 10 bases lay in between. The CDR3 sequence: CASSLDGFGGNTIYF. The DNA of the CDR3 is TGCGCCAGCAGCTTGGACGGCTTCGGTGGAAACACCATATATTTT. Together with reference TRBV5-1 and TRBJ1-3, the CDR3 gives the full variable domain: KAGVTQTPRYLIKTRGQQVTLSCSPISGHRSVSWYQQTPGQGLQFLFEYFSETQRNKGNFPGRFSGRQFSNSRSEMNVSTLELGDSALYLCASSLDGFGGNTIYFGEGSWLTVV.

The chain combines TRBV6-5 with TRBJ2-1; 10 bases line up with TRBD2. Germline-derived CDR1 and CDR2 are MNHEY and SVGAGI. This CDR3 region has 14 residues. Trimming at V came to 7 bases and at J to 5 bases, leaving 5 bases not matched to a gene. The CDR3, as DNA: TGTGCCAGCATGCGAGCGGGAGGGAACAATGAGCAGTTCTTC. It codes for CASMRAGGNNEQFF.

This clone has a single count. The chain uses TRBV7-6 and TRBJ1-4, with 8 nucleotides matching TRBD1. The CDR3 is made up of 15 amino acids. The V segment lost 5 bases and the J segment 6 bases; nucleotides outside the gene matches: 8. The V gene's germline CDR1 is SGHVS and CDR2 FNYEAQ. CDR3 sequence: CASSTNRGEYEKLFF. The DNA of the CDR3 is TGTGCCAGCAGCACGAACAGGGGGGAGTATGAAAAACTGTTTTTT.

The chain has TRBV11-2 and TRBJ2-7; D tentatively reads TRBD1 or TRBD2 (6 bases each). Germline values: CDR1 SGHAT, CDR2 FQNNGV. This CDR3 spans 16 amino acids. V was pared by 5 bases and J by 2 bases, with 19 bases between. CDR3 bases: TGTGCCAGCAGCCCGACCGCGGGACAAGTAGCCTACGAGCAGTACTTC. The encoded protein is CASSPTAGQVAYEQYF.

As concerns this clone: At the DNA level, this CDR3 is encoded by other sequences in the same sample as well. The chain has TRBV6-1 and TRBJ1-3; D not resolved. This CDR3 has 12 residues. Trimming left V 2 bases short and J 4 bases short, with 3 bases between. Germline CDR1 is MNHNS and CDR2 is SASEGT. The CDR3 DNA follows: TGTGCCAGCAGTGAACTCGGAAACACCATATATTTT. Its translation: CASSELGNTIYF.

The chain links TRBV27 to TRBJ2-3; D unclear. Trimming took off 8 bases at V and 6 bases at J, with 6 bases between the two ends. Germline V lookup: CDR1 MNHEY, CDR2 SMNVEV (reference sequence). The CDR3 totals 10 residues. The CDR3 sequence: CASGGDTQYF. CDR3 bases: TGTGCCAGCGGTGGGGATACGCAGTATTTT.

The chain recombines TRBV7-6 with TRBJ1-3; D gene ambiguous. The CDR3 covers 13 residues. The V gene's germline CDR1 is SGHVS and CDR2 FNYEAQ. The V gene lost 2 bases and the J gene lost 2 bases, with 4 bases spanning the gap. The CDR3 loop reads CASSLSTGNTIYF. The CDR3 region has the DNA TGTGCCAGCAGCTTATCGACTGGAAACACCATATATTTT.